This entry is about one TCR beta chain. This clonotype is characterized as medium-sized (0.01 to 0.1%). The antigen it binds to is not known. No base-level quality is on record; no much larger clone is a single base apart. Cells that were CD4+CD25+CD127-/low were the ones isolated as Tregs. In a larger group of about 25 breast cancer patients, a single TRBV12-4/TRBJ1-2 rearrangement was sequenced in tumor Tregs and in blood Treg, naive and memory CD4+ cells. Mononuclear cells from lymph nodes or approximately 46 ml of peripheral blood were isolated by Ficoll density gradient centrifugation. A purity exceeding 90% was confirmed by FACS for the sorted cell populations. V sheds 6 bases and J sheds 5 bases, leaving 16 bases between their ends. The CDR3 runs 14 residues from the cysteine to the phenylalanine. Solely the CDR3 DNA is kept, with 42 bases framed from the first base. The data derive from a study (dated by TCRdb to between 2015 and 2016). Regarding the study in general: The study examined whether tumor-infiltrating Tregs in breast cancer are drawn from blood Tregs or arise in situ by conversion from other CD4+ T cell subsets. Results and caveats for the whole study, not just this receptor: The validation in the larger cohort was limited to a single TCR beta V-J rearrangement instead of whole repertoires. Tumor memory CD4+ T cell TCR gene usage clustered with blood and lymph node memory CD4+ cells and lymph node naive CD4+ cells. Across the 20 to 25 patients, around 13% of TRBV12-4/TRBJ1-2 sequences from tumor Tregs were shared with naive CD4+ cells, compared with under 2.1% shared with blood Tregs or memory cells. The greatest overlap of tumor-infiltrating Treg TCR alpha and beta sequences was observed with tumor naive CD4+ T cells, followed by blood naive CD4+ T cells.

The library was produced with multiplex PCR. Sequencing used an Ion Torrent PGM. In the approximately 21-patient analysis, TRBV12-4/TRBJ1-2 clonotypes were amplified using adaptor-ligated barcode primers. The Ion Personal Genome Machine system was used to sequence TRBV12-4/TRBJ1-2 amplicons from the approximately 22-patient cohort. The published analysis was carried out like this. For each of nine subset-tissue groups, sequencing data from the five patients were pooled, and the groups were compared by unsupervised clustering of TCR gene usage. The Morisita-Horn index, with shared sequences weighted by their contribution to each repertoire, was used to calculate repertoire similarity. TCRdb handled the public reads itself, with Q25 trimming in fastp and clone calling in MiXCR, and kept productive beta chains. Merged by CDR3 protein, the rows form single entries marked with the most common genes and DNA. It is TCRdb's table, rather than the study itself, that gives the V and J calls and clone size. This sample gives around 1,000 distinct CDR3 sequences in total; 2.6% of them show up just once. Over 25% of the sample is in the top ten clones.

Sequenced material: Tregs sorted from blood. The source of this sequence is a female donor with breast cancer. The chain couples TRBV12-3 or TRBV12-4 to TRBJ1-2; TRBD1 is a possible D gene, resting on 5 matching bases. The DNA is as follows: TGTGCCAGCAGCCCCGGGACGAAAGGGTATGGCTACACCTTC. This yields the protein CASSPGTKGYGYTF.